This T cell receptor (beta chain) derives from a study of graft-versus-host responses after intestinal transplantation. The overall study: As for transplant type, recipients had multivisceral, liver-intestinal, or isolated intestinal grafts. The whole recipient group had anti-thymocyte globulin induction followed by tacrolimus and steroids for around 3 years. Regarding the study as a whole: HvG clone declines early post-transplant were associated with peak circulating GvH levels. The study found high graft-versus-host to host-versus-graft clonal ratios in allografts of patients with graft-donor T cell macrochimerism.

Sequenced by immunoSEQ multiplex PCR; TCRdb stores in-frame clones only, minus some. The sample gives approximately 94,000 clones, roughly 87% of which show up once; 0.85% to 1% is in the top ten. This CDR3 spans 13 amino acids. The germline V gene has CDR1 GTSNPN and CDR2 SVGIG (reference sequence). The junction had 6 bases not matched to a gene; V was cut back by 4 bases and J by 3 bases. On this clone itself: The antigen remains unidentified.

The genes are TRBV30 and TRBJ2-7, with TRBD1 identical over 7 bases. This TCR was recovered from a human donor who was the organ donor for an intestinal transplant. The source material was unstimulated CD4+ T cells sorted from spleen or lymph node cells, sampled before transplant. The CDR3, as DNA: TGTGCCTGGACTCCGGGACAGAGCTACGAGCAGTACTTC. Residues: CAWTPGQSYEQYF. The whole variable domain, remainder taken from reference TRBV30 and TRBJ2-7, is SQTIHQWPATLVQPVGSPLSLECTVEGTSNPNLYWYRQAAGRGLQLLFYSVGIGQISSEVPQNLSASRPQDRQFILSSKKLLLSDSGFYLCAWTPGQSYEQYFGPGTRLTVT.